The sample holds many counts of the clone carrying this TCR beta chain. The antigen remains undetermined. A single record per CDR3 protein comes from TCRdb applying MiXCR to the 5' RACE reads. The sample carries approximately 590,000 distinct CDR3 sequences, 9.5% to 10% recorded once. This sample is drawn from a study of identical twins. General study results and limits: When twins shared out-of-frame alpha sequences, those sequences had excess low generation probability.

The same data also went into a second study, on yellow fever vaccine responses in identical twins.

The sequencing sample was made of PBMCs. This sequence was found in a woman aged 18-29 years in good health.

CDR3: CASTIRGGPADTQYF. For the CDR3, the DNA is TGTGCCAGCACAATCCGGGGGGGGCCTGCAGATACGCAGTATTTT. This chain uses TRBV7-2 with TRBJ2-3; 8 bases fit TRBD2. The V gene's germline CDR1 is SGHTA and CDR2 FQGNSA. This CDR3 has 15 residues. The junction had 10 bases not matched to a gene; V was cut back by 7 bases and J by 4 bases. Filled out from reference TRBV7-2 and TRBJ2-3, the complete variable domain reads GAGVSQSPSNKVTEKGKDVELRCDPISGHTALYWYRQSLGQGLEFLIYFQGNSAPDKSGLPSDRFSAERTGGSVSTLTIQRTQQEDSAVYLCASTIRGGPADTQYFGPGTRLTVL.